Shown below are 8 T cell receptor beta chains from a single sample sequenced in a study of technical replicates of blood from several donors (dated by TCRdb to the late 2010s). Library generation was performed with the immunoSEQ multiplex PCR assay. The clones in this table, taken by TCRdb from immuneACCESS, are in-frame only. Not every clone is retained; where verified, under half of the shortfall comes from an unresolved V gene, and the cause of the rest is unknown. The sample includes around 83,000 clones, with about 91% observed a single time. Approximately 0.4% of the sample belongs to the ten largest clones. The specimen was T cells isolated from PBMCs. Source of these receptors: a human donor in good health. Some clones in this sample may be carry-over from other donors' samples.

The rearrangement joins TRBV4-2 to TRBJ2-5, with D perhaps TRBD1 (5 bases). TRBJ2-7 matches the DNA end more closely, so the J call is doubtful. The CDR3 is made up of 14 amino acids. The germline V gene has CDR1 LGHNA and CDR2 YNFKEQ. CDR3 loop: CASSQEGLIYEQYF. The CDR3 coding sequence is TGTGCCAGCAGCCAAGAGGGGCTTATCTACGAGCAGTACTTC.

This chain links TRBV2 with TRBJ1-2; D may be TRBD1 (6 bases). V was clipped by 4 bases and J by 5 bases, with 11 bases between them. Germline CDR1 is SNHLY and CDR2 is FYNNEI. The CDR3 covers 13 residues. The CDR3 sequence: CASSAKGQYGYTF. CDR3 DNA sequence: TGTGCCAGCAGTGCAAAAGGACAGTATGGCTACACCTTC.

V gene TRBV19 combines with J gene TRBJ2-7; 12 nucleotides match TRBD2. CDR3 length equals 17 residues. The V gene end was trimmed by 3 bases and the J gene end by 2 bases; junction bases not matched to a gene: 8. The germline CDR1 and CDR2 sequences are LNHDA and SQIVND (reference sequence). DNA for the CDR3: TGTGCCAGTAGTATCCCGTCGACTAGCGGGAGAACCTACGAGCAGTACTTC. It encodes CASSIPSTSGRTYEQYF. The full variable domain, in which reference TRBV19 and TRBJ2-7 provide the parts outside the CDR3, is DGGITQSPKYLFRKEGQNVTLSCEQNLNHDAMYWYRQDPGQGLRLIYYSQIVNDFQKGDIAEGYSVSREKKESFPLTVTSAQKNPTAFYLCASSIPSTSGRTYEQYFGPGTRLTVT.

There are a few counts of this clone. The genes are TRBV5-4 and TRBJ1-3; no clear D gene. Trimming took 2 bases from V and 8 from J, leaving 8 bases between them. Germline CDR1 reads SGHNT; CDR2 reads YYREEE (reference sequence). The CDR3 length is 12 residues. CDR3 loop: CASSFNRDTIYF. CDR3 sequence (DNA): TGTGCCAGCAGCTTTAATCGAGACACCATATATTTT.

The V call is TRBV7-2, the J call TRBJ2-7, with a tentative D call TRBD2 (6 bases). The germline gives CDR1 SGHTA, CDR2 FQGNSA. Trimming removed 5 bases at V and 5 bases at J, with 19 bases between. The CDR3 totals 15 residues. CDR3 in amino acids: CASSLFITGENEQYF. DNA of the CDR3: TGTGCCAGCAGCCTTTTTATAACGGGAGAAAACGAGCAGTACTTC. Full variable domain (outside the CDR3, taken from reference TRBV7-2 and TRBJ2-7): GAGVSQSPSNKVTEKGKDVELRCDPISGHTALYWYRQSLGQGLEFLIYFQGNSAPDKSGLPSDRFSAERTGGSVSTLTIQRTQQEDSAVYLCASSLFITGENEQYFGPGTRLTVT.

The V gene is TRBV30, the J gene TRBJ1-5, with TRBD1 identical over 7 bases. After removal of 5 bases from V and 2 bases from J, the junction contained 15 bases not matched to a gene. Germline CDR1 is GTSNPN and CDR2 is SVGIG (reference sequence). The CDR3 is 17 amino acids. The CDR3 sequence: CAWGPEGAGGGNQPQHF. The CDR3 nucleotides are TGTGCCTGGGGACCTGAGGGGGCGGGGGGCGGCAATCAGCCCCAGCATTTT.

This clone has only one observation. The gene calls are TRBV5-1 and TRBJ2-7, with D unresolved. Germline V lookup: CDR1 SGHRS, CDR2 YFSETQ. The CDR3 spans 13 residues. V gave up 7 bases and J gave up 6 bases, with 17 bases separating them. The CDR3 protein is CASAQSANLEQYF. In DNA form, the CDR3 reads TGCGCCAGCGCCCAGTCAGCGAATCTCGAGCAGTACTTC.

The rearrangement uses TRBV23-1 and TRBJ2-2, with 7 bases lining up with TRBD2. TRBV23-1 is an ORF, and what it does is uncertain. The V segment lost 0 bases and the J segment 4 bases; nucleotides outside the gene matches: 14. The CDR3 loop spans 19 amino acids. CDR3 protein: CASSQSGGNGVTATGELFF. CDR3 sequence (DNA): TGCGCCAGCAGTCAATCGGGAGGGAACGGTGTGACCGCCACCGGGGAGCTGTTTTTT.